A selection of T cell receptor beta chains follows, all from one sample in a study of T cell changes during pregnancy in multiple sclerosis. Assay used: immunoSEQ multiplex PCR; TCRdb lists only in-frame clones, some missing. The sample carries about 41,000 clones, 89% recorded once. Sequencing was performed on CD4+ T cells from peripheral blood mononuclear cells, taken in the first trimester of pregnancy. Receptors were obtained from a female donor with multiple sclerosis, enrolled in a pregnancy study. Both conserved end residues are part of each CDR3. D genes are given only for firm matches. A clone size is listed for some rows: how often the clone was seen (once, few, many), or a class if it is expanded.

.	15	TRBV6-1	.	TRBJ1-3	TGTGCCAGCAGGCCCAACACGCTCTCTGGAAACACCATATATTTT	CASRPNTLSGNTIYF
few	14	TRBV2	.	TRBJ1-2	TGTGCCAGCAGTCCGAGCCCCACAGGGTATGGCTACACCTTC	CASSPSPTGYGYTF
.	14	TRBV6-1	TRBD1	TRBJ2-7	TGTGCCAGCAGTGAACTCGGGACAGACTACGAGCAGTACTTC	CASSELGTDYEQYF
once	19	TRBV5-5	TRBD2	TRBJ2-4	TGTGCCAGCAGGCTGGGAGGGTGGGACTTCTTCCTAGCCAAAAACATTCAGTACTTC	CASRLGGWDFFLAKNIQYF
.	16	TRBV11-1	TRBD2	TRBJ2-1	TGTGCCAGCAGCTTATCCAGCGGGAGCTCTTACAATGAGCAGTTCTTC	CASSLSSGSSYNEQFF
.	16	TRBV28	TRBD1	TRBJ2-2	TGTGCCAGCAGTTTTTTAGGACAGGGTCGCACCGGGGAGCTGTTTTTT	CASSFLGQGRTGELFF
.	14	TRBV5-1	TRBD1	TRBJ2-7	TGCGCCAGCAGCTCCGACAGGGGAAGCGACGAGCAGTACTTC	CASSSDRGSDEQYF
.	14	TRBV5-4	.	TRBJ2-5	TGTGCCAGCAGCTTGGAGACAAGGGGAGAGACCCAGTACTTC	CASSLETRGETQYF
few	17	TRBV4-1	TRBD2	TRBJ2-1	TGCGCCAGCAGCCAAGAAGCCACTAGCGGAGCCTACAATGAGCAGTTCTTC	CASSQEATSGAYNEQFF
.	11	TRBV19	.	TRBJ1-1	TGTGCCAGTAGGGGCGGCAGGGTGAGAGTCTTT	CASRGGRVRVF
once	14	TRBV6-1	.	TRBJ1-1	TGTGCCAGCAGTGTATCTGTTATGAACACTGAAGCTTTCTTT	CASSVSVMNTEAFF
few	11	TRBV19	.	TRBJ1-1	TGTGCCAGTAGTGGTCAGGGTGAAGCTTTCTTT	CASSGQGEAFF
.	12	TRBV7-2	.	TRBJ1-2	TGTGCCAGCAGCGCTCGGACAGATGGCTACACCTTC	CASSARTDGYTF
.	14	TRBV7-2	TRBD2	TRBJ2-1	TGTGCCAGCAGCTTCGTACTAGCGGGGGGTGAGCAGTTCTTC	CASSFVLAGGEQFF
once	14	TRBV30	TRBD1	TRBJ2-7	TGTGCCTGGAGTGCGGGACAGGGCTCCTACGAGCAGTACTTC	CAWSAGQGSYEQYF
.	15	TRBV7-2	TRBD2	TRBJ2-5	TGTGCCAGCAGCCGACTAGCGGGAGGTGGGGAGACCCAGTACTTC	CASSRLAGGGETQYF
.	15	TRBV19	.	TRBJ1-4	TGTGCCAGTAGTATTGGGTGGCAGAGGGCTGAAAAACTGTTTTTT	CASSIGWQRAEKLFF
.	17	TRBV28	.	TRBJ1-2	TGTGCCAGCAGTTCGGCGGGGGGGCGCCTCTTTGTCTATGGCTACACCTTC	CASSSAGGRLFVYGYTF
few	16	TRBV2	TRBD1	TRBJ1-5	TGTGCCAGCAGGACCGGGACAGGGAGATCGGATCAGCCCCAGCATTTT	CASRTGTGRSDQPQHF
.	15	TRBV10-1	TRBD1	TRBJ2-7	TGCGCCACGCAACCCCTGGGACAGGGTACCCACGAGCAGTACTTC	CATQPLGQGTHEQYF
.	16	TRBV9	.	TRBJ2-2	TGTGCCAGCAGCGTAGGGGCGGGTCTGAACACCGGGGAGCTGTTTTTT	CASSVGAGLNTGELFF
.	13	TRBV29-1	.	TRBJ1-4	TGCAGCGTTGAAGTGGCAGGGTATGAAAAACTGTTTTTT	CSVEVAGYEKLFF
.	15	TRBV6-4	TRBD2	TRBJ2-1	TGTGCCAGCAGTGAGCAAGCGGGAGGTTACAATGAGCAGTTCTTC	CASSEQAGGYNEQFF
once	15	TRBV5-6	.	TRBJ2-5	TGTGCCAGCAGCTTGGGGTCTAAAAGGGGGGAGACCCAGTACTTC	CASSLGSKRGETQYF
.	13	TRBV7-2	.	TRBJ1-5	TGTGCCAGCAAAGTTCCGGGGAACCAGCCCCAGCATTTT	CASKVPGNQPQHF
.	13	TRBV7-9	.	TRBJ2-7	TGTGCCAGCAGCCTGAGCGGGTCAGCCGAGCAGTACTTC	CASSLSGSAEQYF
.	15	TRBV6-1	.	TRBJ1-1	TGTGCCAGCCGTCCGTTGCGACACCTGGTCACTGAAGCTTTCTTT	CASRPLRHLVTEAFF
.	15	TRBV7-3	TRBD2	TRBJ2-1	TGTGCCAGCAGCTCCGAGGGACTAGCGGGAGGTGAGCAGTTCTTC	CASSSEGLAGGEQFF
.	16	TRBV19	TRBD1	TRBJ2-4	TGTGCCAGTAGTGGCAACAGGGGAGCGGCCAAAAACATTCAGTACTTC	CASSGNRGAAKNIQYF
once	15	TRBV27	.	TRBJ1-5	TGTGCCAGCAGTCCCCGGGACATCGGTATTGAGCCCCAGCATTTT	CASSPRDIGIEPQHF
.	13	TRBV30	TRBD2	TRBJ2-5	TGTGCCTCCCGGACTAGCGGGAGAGAGACCCAGTACTTC	CASRTSGRETQYF
.	15	TRBV21-1	.	TRBJ2-3	TGTGCCAGCAGCCCCCCAGGGAGGGACCCAGATACGCAGTATTTT	CASSPPGRDPDTQYF
.	18	TRBV5-6	TRBD2	TRBJ2-1	TGTGCCAGCAGCCTAGGACTAGTGAAAGGCCCCTCCTACAATGAGCAGTTCTTC	CASSLGLVKGPSYNEQFF
few	14	TRBV7-9	.	TRBJ1-4	TGTGCCAGCAGCTTCTTGCAGGGTAACGAAAAACTGTTTTTT	CASSFLQGNEKLFF
.	15	TRBV13	TRBD2	TRBJ2-7	TGTGCCAGCAGCTTAGTTAGCGGGAGAGCATACGAGCAGTACTTC	CASSLVSGRAYEQYF
.	13	TRBV5-1	TRBD1	TRBJ2-7	TGCGCCAGCAGCTTAGACAGGGACTACGAGCAGTACTTC	CASSLDRDYEQYF
.	16	TRBV18	TRBD1	TRBJ2-1	TGTGCCAGCTCACCGAGCCCCGGACAGGCCTACAATGAGCAGTTCTTC	CASSPSPGQAYNEQFF
.	12	TRBV6-5	.	TRBJ2-7	TGTGCCAGCAGTTACTCGGCAGGTGAGCAGTACTTC	CASSYSAGEQYF
.	14	TRBV19	.	TRBJ2-3	TGTGCCAGTAGTCCTGCCGGGAGCACAGATACGCAGTATTTT	CASSPAGSTDTQYF
.	14	TRBV7-9	.	TRBJ1-2	TGTGCCAGCAGCTTAATAACGGTAAACTATGGCTACACCTTC	CASSLITVNYGYTF
.	13	TRBV28	.	TRBJ1-3	TGTGCCAGCAGTTTTCGGGTTGGAAACACCATATATTTT	CASSFRVGNTIYF
few	16	TRBV30	TRBD2	TRBJ2-7	TGTGCCTGGAGTGGCGGGACTAGCGGGAGGGTTGGCGAGCAGTACTTC	CAWSGGTSGRVGEQYF
.	14	TRBV2	TRBD1	TRBJ1-3	TGTGCCAGCAGGGTGGGACAGTCTGGAAACACCATATATTTT	CASRVGQSGNTIYF
.	12	TRBV6-6	.	TRBJ1-4	TGTGCCAGCAGTCAACCCCAGCTAGGACTGTTTTTT	CASSQPQLGLFF
.	18	TRBV19	TRBD1	TRBJ2-1	TGTGCCAGTAGTGCCCTCACCGGGACAGGGAACTCCTACAATGAGCAGTTCTTC	CASSALTGTGNSYNEQFF
.	12	TRBV11-2	.	TRBJ1-2	TGTGCCAGCAGGCACAGGGCCTATGGCTACACCTTC	CASRHRAYGYTF
.	13	TRBV7-2	.	TRBJ2-7	TGTGCCAGCAGCTTCGGTAGTGCCTACGAGCAGTACTTC	CASSFGSAYEQYF
.	13	TRBV11-2	.	TRBJ2-5	TGTGCCAGCAGCGCCGGGTACCAAGAGACCCAGTACTTC	CASSAGYQETQYF
.	14	TRBV19	TRBD2	TRBJ2-3	TGTGCCAGTACGGGACTAGCGGGAACAGATACGCAGTATTTT	CASTGLAGTDTQYF
.	17	TRBV18	.	TRBJ2-1	TGTGCCAGCTCACCACCGGAAACCGGTGGGCTGTACAATGAGCAGTTCTTC	CASSPPETGGLYNEQFF
.	14	TRBV7-3	.	TRBJ1-1	TGTGCCAGCAGCCCGGGGGGTTCGACCACTGAAGCTTTCTTT	CASSPGGSTTEAFF
.	16	TRBV5-1	TRBD2	TRBJ2-5	TGCGCCAGCAGCACTAGCGGGAGGGCGTTGTTGGAGACCCAGTACTTC	CASSTSGRALLETQYF
.	13	TRBV19	.	TRBJ2-5	TGTGCCACCGCAGGGTTCTACCAAGAGACCCAGTACTTC	CATAGFYQETQYF
.	16	TRBV7-9	TRBD2	TRBJ2-3	TGTGCCAGCAGCTTCTTAGCGGGAGGCGGCACAGATACGCAGTATTTT	CASSFLAGGGTDTQYF
.	13	TRBV29-1	TRBD1	TRBJ1-1	TGCAGCGTCCTACAGGGGACCAACACTGAAGCTTTCTTT	CSVLQGTNTEAFF
.	16	TRBV13	TRBD1	TRBJ1-4	TGTGCCAGCAGCCCCGGCCGGGACAGAACTAATGAAAAACTGTTTTTT	CASSPGRDRTNEKLFF
few	10	TRBV19	.	TRBJ2-1	TGTGCCAGTAGTGGCGGTGAGCAGTTCTTC	CASSGGEQFF
.	13	TRBV7-2	.	TRBJ2-3	TGTGCCAGCAGCTTAGAGGTTAGCGGTGCCCGGTATTTT	CASSLEVSGARYF
.	15	TRBV5-1	TRBD1	TRBJ2-6	TGCGCCAGCAGCTCGACAGGGCCTGGGGCCAACGTCCTGACTTTC	CASSSTGPGANVLTF